The 9 T cell receptor beta chains below all came from one sample that was sequenced in a study of blood T cell repertoires in COVID-19 (TCRdb year 2020). Libraries were prepared through the immunoSEQ multiplex PCR assay. TCRdb mirrors the immuneACCESS table, restricted to in-frame sequences. Some clones are absent from its copies; in checked studies, under half trace to an unresolved V gene, and the reason for the others is unknown. This sample lists 300,000 or so clones; around 90% were detected once. The leading ten clones occupy around 2.6% of the sample. The sample was PBMCs or T cells enriched from blood (not recorded which). The receptor set was obtained from a man aged 60-69 years who had recovered from COVID-19.

J is TRBJ2-7 and V is TRBV25-1, with D possibly matching TRBD1 (6 bases). With 3 bases removed from V and 5 bases from J, the gap between germline ends came to 14 bases. From germline, CDR1 is MGHDK and CDR2 SYGVNS. CDR3 length: 14 residues. The CDR3 sequence: CASSEGDRFHEQYF. DNA for the CDR3: TGTGCCAGCAGTGAGGGTGACAGGTTCCACGAGCAGTACTTC.

This clone appeared once. The gene calls are TRBV21-1 and TRBJ2-3; TRBD2, as called in the table, went unchecked against the DNA. TRBV21-1 is flagged as a pseudogene. The CDR3 is 15 amino acids. CDR3 in amino acids: CASRGSGGAADTQYF. Here the CDR3 DNA reads TGTGCCAGCCGGGGTAGCGGGGGGGCGGCAGATACGCAGTATTTT.

The CDR3 here is CASSTTGMGTDTQYF. In nucleotides, the CDR3 is TGTGCCAGTAGTACGACAGGGATGGGCACAGATACGCAGTATTTT. The chain is built from TRBV19 and TRBJ2-3; 7 bases fit TRBD1. The germline CDR1 and CDR2 sequences are LNHDA and SQIVND (reference sequence). This CDR3 has 15 residues. V dropped 4 bases and J dropped 1; count of bases not matched to a gene: 5.

The table lists this clone with a count of one. The rearrangement uses TRBV10-2 and TRBJ1-1; D may be TRBD1 (6 bases). The CDR3 is 15 amino acids. The V end was cut by 6 bases, the J end by 0 bases, with 14 bases between. Germline V gene data show CDR1 as WSHSY and CDR2 as SAAADI. The CDR3 DNA reads TGCGCCAGCAGCCCGCTTAGGGGGATGAACACTGAAGCTTTCTTT. Residues: CASSPLRGMNTEAFF.

This chain uses TRBV6-5 with TRBJ1-1, with 7 bases identical to TRBD1. This CDR3 comprises 14 residues. Losses at the gene ends were 8 bases for V and 4 bases for J; bases not matched to a gene: 10. CDR1 is MNHEY, CDR2 SVGAGI, per germline. CDR3: CASASSRGTTEAFF. The DNA of the CDR3 is TGTGCCAGCGCGAGCAGCAGGGGGACCACTGAAGCTTTCTTT.

This sequence joins TRBV9 and TRBJ2-3; TRBD2 matches at 7 bases. Germline-derived CDR1 and CDR2 are SGDLS and YYNGEE. The CDR3 spans 14 residues. V dropped 4 bases and J dropped 4; count of bases not matched to a gene: 6. The DNA of the CDR3 is TGTGCCAGCAGCTCGGGGGGAAGTGCAGATACGCAGTATTTT. Residues: CASSSGGSADTQYF.

The V and J genes are TRBV3-1 (or the pseudogene TRBV3-2) and TRBJ2-5; TRBD2 matches 15 bases. CDR3 length: 15 amino acids. The V gene's germline CDR1 is LGHDT and CDR2 YNNKEL (reference sequence). V gave up 6 bases and J gave up 7 bases; unmatched junction bases: 6. The CDR3 is CASSSGLAGGVTQYF. CDR3 DNA: TGTGCCAGCAGTTCTGGACTAGCGGGGGGGGTGACCCAGTACTTC.

The V call is TRBV9, the J call TRBJ2-2, with D perhaps matching TRBD1 (6 bases). V was pared by 4 bases and J by 6 bases, with 16 bases between. CDR1 SGDLS and CDR2 YYNGEE come from the germline V gene. The CDR3 consists of 15 residues. Here the CDR3 DNA reads TGTGCCAGCAGCCAACTTGGGGGCGCGTCCGGGGAGCTGTTTTTT. Its protein is CASSQLGGASGELFF.

The chain uses TRBV29-1 and TRBJ1-1; D is uncertain. CDR3 length equals 13 residues. Germline V CDR1 and CDR2: SQVTM, ANQGSEA. Trimming cost V 4 bases and J 2 bases, with 11 bases left between them. The CDR3 bases are TGCAGCGTTGTTAAGGAGTTCAACACTGAAGCTTTCTTT. As protein: CSVVKEFNTEAFF.